This T cell receptor beta chain was recovered during a study of T cell responses to AZD1222 COVID-19 vaccine (dated by TCRdb to the early 2020s). With respect to the entire study: Because spike-specific TCR depth and breadth did not differ between the two schedules, AZD1222 recipients who got a second dose at roughly 4 weeks were pooled with those who got a second dose at roughly 12 weeks. TCR sequencing covered roughly 230 trial participants: some 210 given two doses of AZD1222 and 26 given two doses of MenACWY control vaccine. Trial participants were enrolled by age into 18-55, 56-69 and 70-plus year subgroups, with about 150, 27 and 61 TCR-sequenced participants respectively.

Regarding this clone: Its antigen specificity is not known. One base away there is no much larger clone; base qualities are not given.

Results and caveats for the whole study, not just this receptor: Conclusions about previously exposed vaccinees were limited because only a handful of AZD1222 recipients were SARS-CoV-2 seropositive at baseline. The 56-69-year group was small, and its depth increase did not reach significance, likely because of low power. Participants were mostly white British and included more females than males, and it was suggested by the authors that clonal diversity may have been underestimated. Nearly half of unique spike-specific TCRs reportedly recognized epitopes outside regions mutated in the B.1.351 and B.1.1.7 variants. After two AZD1222 doses, spike-specific TCR breadth and depth were significantly higher than at day 0 and than in MenACWY recipients. Because no day 14 peak-response samples were available, the repertoires could be characterized only after the peak T cell response. The whole spike protein was spanned by vaccine-associated CD4 TCRs, and dominant responses were seen in regions 160-218 and 743-854.

The CDR3 regions of human TCRbeta chains were analyzed by immunosequencing. The published analysis was carried out like this. Repertoire TCRs were checked for matches against a reference library of SARS-CoV-2-specific TCRs that had been generated using the MIRA antigen-specificity platform. Breadth meant the fraction of unique TCRs that were SARS-CoV-2-associated, whereas depth meant the fraction of total T cells that were SARS-CoV-2-associated. Each spike-specific TCR was assigned to its reactive spike region and to a CD4 or CD8 class using the MIRA data. Log10-transformed breadth and depth values were compared by one-way ANOVA with Sidak's multiple comparisons tests. Drawn from immuneACCESS, this table holds only the in-frame rearrangements with V and J called that TCRdb kept. Clones are partly lost; checked studies trace under half to an unresolved V gene and leave the rest unexplained. The V and J calls and clone size are taken from that table; D and trimming were inferred from the DNA. The sample contains around 30,000 clones, over 85% of them found a single time. The top ten constitute over 8% of the sample.

The time point label corresponds to: baseline before first vaccination. The vaccinee samples were drawn from two UK trials, COV001 and COV002, one of which was a single-blind randomized controlled phase 2/3 trial testing AZD1222 (ChAdOx1 nCoV-19) in healthy adults. For TCRbeta chain sequencing, PBMC samples from trial participants were taken at day 0 and at day 28 after the second dose. V and J are truncated by 2 bases and 6 bases respectively, leaving an intervening sequence of 12 bases. From the germline V gene, CDR1 is KGHSH and CDR2 is LQKENI. From the cysteine through the phenylalanine, the CDR3 covers 14 amino acids. Only the CDR3 portion is preserved as DNA: 42 bases, with reading frame beginning at the first base.

The sequencing here drew on peripheral blood, taken on day 0 of AZD1222 vaccination. This clonotype originated in an adult in good health. The sequence links TRBV18 to TRBJ2-3; TRBD1 is perhaps the D gene, given 6 matching bases. The sequenced DNA is TGTGCCAGCTCACCAGGGCAGGGGAAGGATACGCAGTATTTT. This sequence encodes CASSPGQGKDTQYF.